This T cell receptor (beta chain) was sequenced during a study of T cells in Graves' hyperthyroidism and ophthalmopathy. TCR beta CDR3 region amplification was performed from RNA transcripts. RT-PCR in the first round (using the HTBI primer set) targeted the TCR CDR3. MiXCR, run by TCRdb on the multiplex PCR reads, gives a single entry per CDR3 protein. In the table there are about 610,000 distinct CDR3 sequences, roughly 15% of which are singletons. Between the trimmed V and J ends, which lost 7 bases and 4 bases, there was a span of 13 bases. CDR1 is MDHEN and CDR2 is SYDVKM in the germline V gene. The CDR3 extends over 13 amino acids. Many counts were recorded for this clonotype.

This sequence joins TRBV28 and TRBJ2-5, with D possibly TRBD2 on 6 matching bases. This sequence originates from a woman between 40 and 50 years old with Graves' ophthalmopathy. Sample: blood. The CDR3 DNA is TGTGCCAGCACCGAAGGAGGGGCAGAGACCCAGTACTTC. Its translation is CASTEGGAETQYF. Filled out from reference TRBV28 and TRBJ2-5, the complete variable domain reads DVKVTQSSRYLVKRTGEKVFLECVQDMDHENMFWYRQDPGLGLRLIYFSYDVKMKEKGDIPEGYSVSREKKERFSLILESASTNQTSMYLCASTEGGAETQYFGPGTRLLVL.